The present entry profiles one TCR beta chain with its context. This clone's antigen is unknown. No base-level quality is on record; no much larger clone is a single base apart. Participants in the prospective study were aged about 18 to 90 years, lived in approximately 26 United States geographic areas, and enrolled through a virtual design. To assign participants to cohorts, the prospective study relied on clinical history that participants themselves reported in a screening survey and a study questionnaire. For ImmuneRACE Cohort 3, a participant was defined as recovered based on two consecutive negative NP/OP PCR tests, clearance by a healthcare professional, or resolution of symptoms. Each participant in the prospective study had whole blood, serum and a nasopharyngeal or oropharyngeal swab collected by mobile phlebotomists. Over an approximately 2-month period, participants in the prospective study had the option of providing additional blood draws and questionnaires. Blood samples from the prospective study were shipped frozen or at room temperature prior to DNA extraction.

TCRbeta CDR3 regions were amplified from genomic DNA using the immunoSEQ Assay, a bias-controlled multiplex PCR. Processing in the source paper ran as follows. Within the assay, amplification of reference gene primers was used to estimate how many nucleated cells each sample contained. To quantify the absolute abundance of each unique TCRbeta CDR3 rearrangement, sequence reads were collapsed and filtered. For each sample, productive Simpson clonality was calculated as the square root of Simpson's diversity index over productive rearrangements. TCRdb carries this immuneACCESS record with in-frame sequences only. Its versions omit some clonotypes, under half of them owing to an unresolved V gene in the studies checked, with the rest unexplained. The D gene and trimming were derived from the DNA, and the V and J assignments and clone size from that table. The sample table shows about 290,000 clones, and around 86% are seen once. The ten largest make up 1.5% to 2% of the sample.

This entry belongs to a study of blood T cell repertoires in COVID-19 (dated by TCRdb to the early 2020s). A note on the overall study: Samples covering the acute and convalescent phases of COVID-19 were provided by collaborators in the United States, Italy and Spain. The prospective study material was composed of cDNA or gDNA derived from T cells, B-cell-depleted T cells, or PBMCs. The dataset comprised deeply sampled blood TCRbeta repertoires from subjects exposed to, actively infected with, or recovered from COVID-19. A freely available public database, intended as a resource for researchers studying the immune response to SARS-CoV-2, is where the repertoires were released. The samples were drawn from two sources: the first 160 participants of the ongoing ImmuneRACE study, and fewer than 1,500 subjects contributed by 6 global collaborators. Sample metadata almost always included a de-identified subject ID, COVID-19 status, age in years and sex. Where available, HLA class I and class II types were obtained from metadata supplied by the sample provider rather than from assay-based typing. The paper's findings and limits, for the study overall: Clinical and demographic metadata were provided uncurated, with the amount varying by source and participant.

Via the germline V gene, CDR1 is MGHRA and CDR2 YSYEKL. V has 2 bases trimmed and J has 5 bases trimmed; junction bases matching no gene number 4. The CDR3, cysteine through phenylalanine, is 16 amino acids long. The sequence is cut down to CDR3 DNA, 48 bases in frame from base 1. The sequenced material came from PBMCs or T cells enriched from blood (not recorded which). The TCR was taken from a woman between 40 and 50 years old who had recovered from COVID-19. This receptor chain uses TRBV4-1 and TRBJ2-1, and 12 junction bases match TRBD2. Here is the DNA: TGCGCCAGCAGCCAACGGACTAGCGGGACTAACAATGAGCAGTTCTTC. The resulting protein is CASSQRTSGTNNEQFF.